Listed below are T cell receptor beta chains from one sample, sequenced in a study of persistence of HIV-infected CD4 T cells. Libraries were prepared by immunoSEQ multiplex PCR; TCRdb keeps only in-frame clonotypes and omits some of them. This sample has under 25,000 clones, with 65% found just once. Antigens of these TCRs are unknown. The sample consisted of CD4+ T cells sorted from PBMCs after roughly 19-hour stimulation, taken from a patient who received antiretroviral therapy. The receptor source for this set is an adult woman with HIV who was CMV-seropositive. Both conserved end residues are part of each CDR3. D genes are given only for firm matches. A clone size is listed for some rows: how often the clone was seen (once, few, many), or a class if it is expanded.

v_gene: TRBV12-3/TRBV12-4; len: 13; abundance: medium-sized; d_gene: -; j_gene: TRBJ1-5; CDR3nt: TGTGCCAGCAGTTTTAGGGGGGAACAGCCCCAGCATTTT; CDR3aa: CASSFRGEQPQHF
v_gene: TRBV15; len: 15; abundance: -; d_gene: -; j_gene: TRBJ2-1; CDR3nt: TGTGCCACCGACTACCAGGGAAGCTCCTACAATGAGCAGTTCTTC; CDR3aa: CATDYQGSSYNEQFF
v_gene: TRBV5-1; len: 13; abundance: -; d_gene: TRBD1; j_gene: TRBJ2-1; CDR3nt: TGCGCCAGCAGCACGGGACAGAACAATGAGCAGTTCTTC; CDR3aa: CASSTGQNNEQFF
v_gene: TRBV30; len: 12; abundance: -; d_gene: -; j_gene: TRBJ2-1; CDR3nt: TGTGCCTGCGACAGTGGGGACAATGAGCAGTTCTTC; CDR3aa: CACDSGDNEQFF
v_gene: TRBV20-1; len: 12; abundance: -; d_gene: -; j_gene: TRBJ1-1; CDR3nt: TGCAGTGCTAGTCATGGGGGGACTGAAGCTTTCTTT; CDR3aa: CSASHGGTEAFF
v_gene: TRBV4-2; len: 13; abundance: -; d_gene: -; j_gene: TRBJ1-5; CDR3nt: TGTGCCAGCAGCCAAGATCTAAGTCAGCCCCAGCATTTT; CDR3aa: CASSQDLSQPQHF
v_gene: TRBV2; len: 15; abundance: -; d_gene: TRBD2; j_gene: TRBJ2-3; CDR3nt: TGTGCCAGCATCCGGTATCGGGGGGGCACAGATACGCAGTATTTT; CDR3aa: CASIRYRGGTDTQYF
v_gene: TRBV6-5; len: 16; abundance: -; d_gene: -; j_gene: TRBJ1-2; CDR3nt: TGTGCCAGCAGTTTAATATCCCCGGGGGAGGGGTCTGGCTACACCTTC; CDR3aa: CASSLISPGEGSGYTF
v_gene: TRBV6-8; len: 19; abundance: -; d_gene: -; j_gene: TRBJ1-2; CDR3nt: TGTGCCAGCATGGGAATGAACACTATGAACTATTGGGTCCATCGGGGCTACACCTTC; CDR3aa: CASMGMNTMNYWVHRGYTF
v_gene: TRBV6-1; len: 13; abundance: -; d_gene: -; j_gene: TRBJ1-5; CDR3nt: TGTGCCAGCAGTGACAGGTGGGATCAGCCCCAGCATTTT; CDR3aa: CASSDRWDQPQHF
v_gene: TRBV4-1; len: 16; abundance: -; d_gene: -; j_gene: TRBJ2-5; CDR3nt: TGCGCCAGCAGCCAAGGAACCGGGGACTACCAAGAGACCCAGTACTTC; CDR3aa: CASSQGTGDYQETQYF
v_gene: TRBV6-5; len: 13; abundance: -; d_gene: -; j_gene: TRBJ1-1; CDR3nt: TGTGCCACCGGGGGGCCGTTGAGCACTGAAGCTTTCTTT; CDR3aa: CATGGPLSTEAFF
v_gene: TRBV18; len: 14; abundance: -; d_gene: TRBD1; j_gene: TRBJ1-2; CDR3nt: TGTGCCAGCTCCGACAGGGGTTCCCACTATGGCTACACCTTC; CDR3aa: CASSDRGSHYGYTF
v_gene: TRBV5-1; len: 15; abundance: -; d_gene: -; j_gene: TRBJ2-6; CDR3nt: TGCGCCAGCAGCTGGTCTAGGTCTGGGGCCAACGTCCTGACTTTC; CDR3aa: CASSWSRSGANVLTF
v_gene: TRBV18; len: 17; abundance: -; d_gene: TRBD1; j_gene: TRBJ1-1; CDR3nt: TGTGCCAGCTCACAACTCAGACAGGGGAGGGAGAACACTGAAGCTTTCTTT; CDR3aa: CASSQLRQGRENTEAFF
v_gene: TRBV10-2; len: 13; abundance: -; d_gene: -; j_gene: TRBJ1-1; CDR3nt: TGCGCCAGCAGGAGACGGTTGAACACTGAAGCTTTCTTT; CDR3aa: CASRRRLNTEAFF
v_gene: TRBV6-1; len: 14; abundance: -; d_gene: -; j_gene: TRBJ1-5; CDR3nt: TGTGCCAGCAGTGAAGGGGGGAATGATCAGCCCCAGCATTTT; CDR3aa: CASSEGGNDQPQHF
v_gene: TRBV19; len: 21; abundance: once; d_gene: -; j_gene: TRBJ2-3; CDR3nt: TGTGCCAGTAGTCCACGCACCTCGGCAGGGGCCCCCAGTAGTTTAAGAGATACGCAGTATTTT; CDR3aa: CASSPRTSAGAPSSLRDTQYF
v_gene: TRBV24-1; len: 14; abundance: -; d_gene: TRBD1; j_gene: TRBJ2-5; CDR3nt: TGTGCCACCAGCTCGGACAGGGATTTTGTGACCCAGTACTTC; CDR3aa: CATSSDRDFVTQYF
v_gene: TRBV7-9; len: 16; abundance: medium-sized; d_gene: TRBD2; j_gene: TRBJ2-7; CDR3nt: TGTGCCAGCAGCTTAGCGGGGACTAGCGGGACCTACGAGCAGTACTTC; CDR3aa: CASSLAGTSGTYEQYF
v_gene: TRBV12-3/TRBV12-4; len: 13; abundance: -; d_gene: TRBD1; j_gene: TRBJ2-7; CDR3nt: TGTGCCAGCAGGCCGACAGGGGCCTACGAGCAGTACTTC; CDR3aa: CASRPTGAYEQYF
v_gene: TRBV29-1; len: 13; abundance: -; d_gene: TRBD1; j_gene: TRBJ1-5; CDR3nt: TGCAGCGTTGGACAGGGGTTGGATCAGCCCCAGCATTTT; CDR3aa: CSVGQGLDQPQHF
v_gene: TRBV28; len: 11; abundance: -; d_gene: -; j_gene: TRBJ1-2; CDR3nt: TGTGCCAGCAGGGGAACGCTTGGCTACACCTTC; CDR3aa: CASRGTLGYTF
v_gene: TRBV7-9; len: 17; abundance: -; d_gene: -; j_gene: TRBJ2-7; CDR3nt: TGTGCCAGCAGCTTAGTGGTGGGGGCGCGCCCCTCCTACGAGCAGTACTTC; CDR3aa: CASSLVVGARPSYEQYF
v_gene: TRBV5-1; len: 15; abundance: few; d_gene: TRBD1; j_gene: TRBJ1-2; CDR3nt: TGCGCCAGCAGCTTGGGAACAGGGGAAAACTATGGCTACACCTTC; CDR3aa: CASSLGTGENYGYTF
v_gene: TRBV5-1; len: 13; abundance: -; d_gene: -; j_gene: TRBJ1-2; CDR3nt: TGCGCCAGCAGCCCCCAGGGTATAGATGGCTACACCTTC; CDR3aa: CASSPQGIDGYTF
v_gene: TRBV9; len: 15; abundance: -; d_gene: -; j_gene: TRBJ2-2; CDR3nt: TGTGCCAGCAGCGTAGAACCTCTGTTCACCGGGGAGCTGTTTTTT; CDR3aa: CASSVEPLFTGELFF
v_gene: TRBV12-3/TRBV12-4; len: 11; abundance: few; d_gene: -; j_gene: TRBJ2-1; CDR3nt: TGTGCCAGCAGCCTCCAGGATGAGCAGTTCTTC; CDR3aa: CASSLQDEQFF
v_gene: TRBV7-9; len: 16; abundance: -; d_gene: -; j_gene: TRBJ2-1; CDR3nt: TGTGCCAGCAGCTCGTCCACGGGCCTAAAACCCAATGAGCAGTTCTTC; CDR3aa: CASSSSTGLKPNEQFF
v_gene: TRBV9; len: 15; abundance: -; d_gene: -; j_gene: TRBJ1-5; CDR3nt: TGTGCCAGCAGCGTACAGGGGACCCGGGGTCAGCCCCAGCATTTT; CDR3aa: CASSVQGTRGQPQHF
v_gene: TRBV24-1; len: 15; abundance: few; d_gene: -; j_gene: TRBJ1-2; CDR3nt: TGTGCCACCAGTGACAGTAGACCACTTAACTATGGCTACACCTTC; CDR3aa: CATSDSRPLNYGYTF
v_gene: TRBV9; len: 12; abundance: -; d_gene: -; j_gene: TRBJ1-1; CDR3nt: TGTGCCAGCAGCGCCCAGGGAAATGAAGCTTTCTTT; CDR3aa: CASSAQGNEAFF
v_gene: TRBV30; len: 14; abundance: -; d_gene: TRBD2; j_gene: TRBJ2-5; CDR3nt: TGTGCCTGGAGTCGTGGACTAGCGGAAGAGACCCAGTACTTC; CDR3aa: CAWSRGLAEETQYF
v_gene: TRBV24-1; len: 18; abundance: -; d_gene: -; j_gene: TRBJ2-1; CDR3nt: TGTGCCACCAGTGAGACCTCCTTCCGGGACGCGGCCTACAATGAGCAGTTCTTC; CDR3aa: CATSETSFRDAAYNEQFF
v_gene: TRBV29-1; len: 13; abundance: -; d_gene: TRBD1; j_gene: TRBJ1-5; CDR3nt: TGCAGCGTTGGACAGGGCCAGTATCAGCCCCAGCATTTT; CDR3aa: CSVGQGQYQPQHF
v_gene: TRBV30; len: 16; abundance: few; d_gene: TRBD2; j_gene: TRBJ2-1; CDR3nt: TGTGCCTGGAGTGTAGGGCTAGCGGGGGGGCTAAATGAGCAGTTCTTC; CDR3aa: CAWSVGLAGGLNEQFF
v_gene: TRBV10-2; len: 12; abundance: -; d_gene: -; j_gene: TRBJ1-4; CDR3nt: TGCGCCAGCAGTCAGGGGTTCGAAAAACTGTTTTTT; CDR3aa: CASSQGFEKLFF
v_gene: TRBV7-3; len: 14; abundance: -; d_gene: -; j_gene: TRBJ1-1; CDR3nt: TGTGCCAGCAGCCCTAGCGGTATGAACACTGAAGCTTTCTTT; CDR3aa: CASSPSGMNTEAFF
v_gene: TRBV5-6; len: 15; abundance: -; d_gene: TRBD1; j_gene: TRBJ1-6; CDR3nt: TGTGCCAGCAGCGTTGACAGGGGGGGAGTGTCACCCCTCCACTTT; CDR3aa: CASSVDRGGVSPLHF
v_gene: TRBV6-1; len: 14; abundance: few; d_gene: -; j_gene: TRBJ1-4; CDR3nt: TGTGCCAGCAGTGAAGCCCGGCTCGGGGGGAAACTGTTTTTT; CDR3aa: CASSEARLGGKLFF
v_gene: TRBV9; len: 15; abundance: -; d_gene: -; j_gene: TRBJ1-1; CDR3nt: TGTGCCAGCAGCGTAGGAACCCTGGGGAACACTGAAGCTTTCTTT; CDR3aa: CASSVGTLGNTEAFF
v_gene: TRBV5-1; len: 16; abundance: -; d_gene: TRBD1; j_gene: TRBJ1-4; CDR3nt: TGCGCCAGCAGCCCCCAGACAGGGGCCACTAATGAAAAACTGTTTTTT; CDR3aa: CASSPQTGATNEKLFF
v_gene: TRBV5-1; len: 15; abundance: -; d_gene: -; j_gene: TRBJ2-3; CDR3nt: TGCGCCAGCAGCTTGGTACGGACTAGCACAGATACGCAGTATTTT; CDR3aa: CASSLVRTSTDTQYF
v_gene: TRBV19; len: 14; abundance: -; d_gene: TRBD1; j_gene: TRBJ1-1; CDR3nt: TGTGCCAGTAGAACGGGACAGGCAAACACTGAAGCTTTCTTT; CDR3aa: CASRTGQANTEAFF
v_gene: TRBV2; len: 12; abundance: -; d_gene: -; j_gene: TRBJ1-2; CDR3nt: TGTGCCAGCAGTTCAGGGCTTAGCGGCTACACCTTC; CDR3aa: CASSSGLSGYTF
v_gene: TRBV5-1; len: 16; abundance: -; d_gene: -; j_gene: TRBJ2-1; CDR3nt: TGCGCCAGCAGCTTGGAAGGGGCCGCCTCAGGCCGTGAGCAGTTCTTC; CDR3aa: CASSLEGAASGREQFF